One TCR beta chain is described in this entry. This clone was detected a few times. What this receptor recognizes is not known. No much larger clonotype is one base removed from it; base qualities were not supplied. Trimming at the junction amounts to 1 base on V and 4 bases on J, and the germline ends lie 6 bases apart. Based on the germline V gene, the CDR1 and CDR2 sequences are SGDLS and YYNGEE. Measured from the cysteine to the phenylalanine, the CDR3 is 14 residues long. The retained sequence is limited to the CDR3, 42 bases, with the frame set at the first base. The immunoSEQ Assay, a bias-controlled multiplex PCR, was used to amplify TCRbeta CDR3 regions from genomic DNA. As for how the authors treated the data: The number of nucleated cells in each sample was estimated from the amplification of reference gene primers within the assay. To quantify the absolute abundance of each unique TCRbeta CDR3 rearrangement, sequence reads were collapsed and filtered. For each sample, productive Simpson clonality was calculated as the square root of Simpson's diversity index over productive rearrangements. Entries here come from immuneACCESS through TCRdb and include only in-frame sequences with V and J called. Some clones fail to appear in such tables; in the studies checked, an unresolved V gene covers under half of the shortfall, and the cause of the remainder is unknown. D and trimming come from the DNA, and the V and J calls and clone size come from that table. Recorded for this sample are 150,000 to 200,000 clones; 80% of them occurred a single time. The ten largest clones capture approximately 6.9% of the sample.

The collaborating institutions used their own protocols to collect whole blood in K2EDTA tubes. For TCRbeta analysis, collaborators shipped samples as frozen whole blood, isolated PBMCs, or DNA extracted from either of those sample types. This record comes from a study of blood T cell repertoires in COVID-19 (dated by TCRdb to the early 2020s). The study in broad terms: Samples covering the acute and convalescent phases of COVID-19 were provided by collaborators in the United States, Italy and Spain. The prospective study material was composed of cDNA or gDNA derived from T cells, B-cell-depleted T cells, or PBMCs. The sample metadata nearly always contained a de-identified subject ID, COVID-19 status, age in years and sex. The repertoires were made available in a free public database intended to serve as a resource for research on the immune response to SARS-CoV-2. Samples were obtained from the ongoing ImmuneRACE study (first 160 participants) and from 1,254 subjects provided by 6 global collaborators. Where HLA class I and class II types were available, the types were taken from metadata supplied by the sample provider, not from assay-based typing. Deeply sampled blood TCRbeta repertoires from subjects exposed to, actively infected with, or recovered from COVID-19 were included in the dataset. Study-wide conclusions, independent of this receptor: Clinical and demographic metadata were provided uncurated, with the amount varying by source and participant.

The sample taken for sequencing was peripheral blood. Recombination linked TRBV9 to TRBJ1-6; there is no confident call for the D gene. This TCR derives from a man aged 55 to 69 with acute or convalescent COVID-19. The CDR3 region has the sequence CASSVRDYNSPLHF. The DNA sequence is TGTGCCAGCAGCGTACGGGATTATAATTCACCCCTCCACTTT.